What follows are 17 T cell receptor beta chains derived from one specimen sequenced in a study of blood T cell repertoires in COVID-19. The protocol was immunoSEQ multiplex PCR, while the TCRdb copy is restricted to in-frame clones and leaves out a portion. There are about 130,000 clones in the sample; about 89% occur only once, and roughly 4.3% lies in the top ten. Sequencing used peripheral blood. Every receptor here comes from a man in his 60s with COVID-19, enrolled during active disease.

This sequence joins TRBV9 and TRBJ2-6, with 9 bases that match TRBD1. Germline loops: CDR1 SGDLS, CDR2 YYNGEE. The CDR3 covers 18 residues. Unmatched junction bases numbered 5, after V lost 0 bases and J lost 1 base. The DNA for the CDR3 is TGTGCCAGCAGCGTAGCCGCGGACAGGGGATCTGGGGCCAACGTCCTGACTTTC. Protein product: CASSVAADRGSGANVLTF.

The chain employs TRBV7-9 and TRBJ2-1, with 9 bases aligning to TRBD1. The CDR3 sequence is 18 residues long. CDR1 and CDR2 from the germline V gene are SEHNR and FQNEAQ (reference sequence). V was pared by 5 bases and J by 7 bases, with 18 bases of the junction left unmatched. The CDR3 bases are TGTGCCAGCAGCGCACCTAAACAGGGACAGGGTGCTTCTAATGAGCAGTTCTTC. As protein: CASSAPKQGQGASNEQFF.

This clone was detected a few times. The J gene is TRBJ1-1, the V gene TRBV19; TRBD1 might be the D (5 bases). The CDR3 has 15 residues. The ends were cut back, 0 bases at V and 7 bases at J, with 15 bases in the middle. From germline, CDR1 is LNHDA and CDR2 SQIVND (reference sequence). CDR3 sequence: CASSIEFDWRGEAFF. The CDR3 nucleotides read TGTGCCAGTAGTATAGAATTCGACTGGAGGGGTGAAGCTTTCTTT.

The chain carries TRBV18 and TRBJ2-7; 8 bases align to TRBD1. J lost 2 bases, V lost 3 bases, and 12 bases had no gene match. Germline V lookup: CDR1 KGHSH, CDR2 LQKENI. This CDR3 contains 17 residues. The CDR3 region has the DNA TGTGCCAGCTCACCTGCTGCCGGGACAGGAAGTACCTACGAGCAGTACTTC. The encoded protein is CASSPAAGTGSTYEQYF.

Details on this clone: Other DNA sequences in this specimen translate into the identical CDR3. This chain connects TRBV5-1 to TRBJ1-2, with TRBD1 as a possible D gene (5 bases). The ends were cut back, 0 bases at V and 6 bases at J, with 9 bases in the middle. The CDR3 length is 13 residues. Germline V CDR1 and CDR2: SGHRS, YFSETQ. The CDR3 region has the DNA TGCGCCAGCAGCTTGGGGAGGGGAGATGGCTACACCTTC. Amino acid sequence: CASSLGRGDGYTF.

The CDR3 nucleotides are TGCGCCAGCAGTCCTACCCATGAGGGGGCGAGTGGGGCTTTCTTT. Its protein is CASSPTHEGASGAFF. This chain connects TRBV23-1 to TRBJ1-1, with 7 positions matching TRBD1. TRBV23-1 carries the ORF label, with uncertain function. The V segment lost 4 bases and the J segment 11 bases; nucleotides outside the gene matches: 16. The CDR3 extends over 15 amino acids.

The chain has TRBV18 and TRBJ1-1; possible D gene TRBD1, 6 bases. CDR3 length equals 14 residues. V was clipped by 3 bases and J by 2 bases, with 10 bases between them. Germline V gives CDR1 KGHSH, CDR2 LQKENI. This CDR3 reads CASSPAGVNTEAFF. The DNA for the CDR3 is TGTGCCAGCTCACCGGCAGGGGTAAACACTGAAGCTTTCTTT.

This chain links TRBV6-1 with TRBJ2-7; no reliable D call. This CDR3 is built from 13 residues. Germline values: CDR1 MNHNS, CDR2 SASEGT. V was trimmed by 6 bases and J by 2 bases, leaving 11 bases between them. CDR3 in amino acids: CASSLPGTYEQYF. For the CDR3, the DNA is TGTGCCAGCAGCCTCCCAGGAACCTACGAGCAGTACTTC.

The table lists this clone with a count of one. This chain uses TRBV7-2 with TRBJ1-3; tentative D call: TRBD1 (5 bases). The CDR3 extends over 15 amino acids. V dropped 4 bases and J dropped 6 bases, with 16 bases sitting between them. CDR1 SGHTA and CDR2 FQGNSA come from the germline V gene. The CDR3: CASSSGGVGANTIYF. Here the CDR3 DNA reads TGTGCCAGCAGCTCCGGGGGGGTGGGCGCAAACACCATATATTTT.

V usage is TRBV19 and J usage is TRBJ1-3; 10 positions match TRBD1. CDR1 and CDR2 from the germline V gene are LNHDA and SQIVND (reference sequence). The length of the CDR3 is 16 residues. Trimming at V came to 5 bases and at J to 3 bases, leaving 7 bases not matched to a gene. The CDR3 DNA reads TGTGCCAGTAGTCCGACGACAGGGGGCTTTGGAAACACCATATATTTT. Protein product: CASSPTTGGFGNTIYF.

The rearrangement joins TRBV13 to TRBJ2-1, with 7 bases aligning to TRBD2. The V gene's germline CDR1 is PRHDT and CDR2 FYEKMQ (reference sequence). The CDR3 length is 17 residues. V was clipped by 3 bases and J by 3 bases; unmatched bases: 11. CDR3 residues: CASSFNPTAGRYNEQFF. The CDR3 bases are TGTGCCAGCAGCTTTAACCCCACAGCGGGGCGCTACAATGAGCAGTTCTTC. The variable domain in full, with the rest retrieved from reference TRBV13 and TRBJ2-1, is AAGVIQSPRHLIKEKRETATLKCYPIPRHDTVYWYQQGPGQDPQFLISFYEKMQSDKGSIPDRFSAQQFSDYHSELNMSSLELGDSALYFCASSFNPTAGRYNEQFFGPGTRLTVL.

The CDR3 bases are TGCAGCGTTGTATTAAGCGGGGGGCACACTGAAGCTTTCTTT. Its protein is CSVVLSGGHTEAFF. The chain recombines TRBV29-1 with TRBJ1-1; D may be TRBD1 (6 bases). The CDR3 loop spans 14 amino acids. The germline CDR1 and CDR2 sequences are SQVTM and ANQGSEA. V was trimmed by 4 bases and J by 3 bases, leaving 15 bases between them.

The chain carries TRBV11-2 and TRBJ2-1, with TRBD2 matching over 7 bases. Germline trimming cut 2 bases from V and 5 bases from J; bases unmatched to any gene: 3. Germline V gene lookup returns CDR1 SGHAT and CDR2 FQNNGV. The CDR3 extends over 14 amino acids. The chain's CDR3 is CASSLLGGDNEQFF. In DNA form, the CDR3 reads TGTGCCAGCAGCTTACTGGGAGGGGACAATGAGCAGTTCTTC.

This chain joins TRBV9 and TRBJ1-1, with a possible D match to TRBD1 (5 bases). The CDR3 totals 14 residues. The V end was cut by 0 bases, the J end by 7 bases, with 13 bases between. Germline assignment: CDR1 SGDLS and CDR2 YYNGEE. The CDR3 loop is CASSVGSSDNEAFF. For the CDR3, the DNA is TGTGCCAGCAGCGTAGGGTCTTCGGACAATGAAGCTTTCTTT.

This clone was recorded once. This chain connects TRBV30 to TRBJ1-6, with D tentatively TRBD1 (6 bases). The CDR3 is 16 amino acids. Germline values: CDR1 GTSNPN, CDR2 SVGIG (reference sequence). With 2 bases removed from V and 6 bases from J, the gap between germline ends came to 17 bases. CDR3 amino acids: CAWSPQLGAGNSPLHF. CDR3 DNA sequence: TGTGCCTGGAGTCCCCAATTGGGGGCGGGTAATTCACCCCTCCACTTT.

This sequence joins TRBV9 and TRBJ1-2, with TRBD1 matching over 11 bases. CDR1 is SGDLS, CDR2 YYNGEE, per germline. The CDR3 runs 15 residues. Trimming at V came to 4 bases and at J to 8 bases, leaving 10 bases not matched to a gene. CDR3 protein: CASSLTGQGAQGYTF. The CDR3, as DNA: TGTGCCAGCAGCTTAACAGGACAGGGGGCGCAGGGCTACACCTTC.

The chain couples TRBV9 to TRBJ1-3; TRBD1 matches 7 bases. The CDR3 sequence is 19 residues long. Germline trimming cut 0 bases from V and 1 base from J; bases unmatched to any gene: 13. Germline V gene sequence: CDR1 SGDLS, CDR2 YYNGEE. CDR3 region: CASSVGSRQGRISGNTIYF. For the CDR3, the DNA is TGTGCCAGCAGCGTAGGATCCCGACAGGGTAGGATATCTGGAAACACCATATATTTT.